Below, 25 T cell receptor beta chains from the same sample are listed, as sequenced in a study of blood T cells in healthy people across ages (dated by TCRdb to about 2015). The library was made by 5' RACE. TCRdb lists the instrument as Illumina HiSeq 2500. A second PCR of roughly 7 to 12 cycles was run with a J-beta primer mix and a sample-barcoded 5' primer. The public sequencing data were trimmed at Q25 with fastp and processed into clonotypes with MiXCR by TCRdb, which kept only in-frame beta chains. Rows are unified per CDR3 protein, each entry keeping the most common DNA and genes. For this sample the table gives approximately 580,000 distinct CDR3 sequences, of which 20% to 30% were detected only once. The ten largest clonotypes hold around 10% of the sample. These data were also filed under a second study, of T cells of mothers and their children.

Sequences were obtained from blood. The receptors stem from a boy aged 5 to 17 in good health.

This clonotype was seen a handful of times. The chain employs TRBV28 and TRBJ2-3, with D unclear. This CDR3 has 15 amino acids. The V gene lost 3 bases and the J gene lost 2 bases, with 12 bases spanning the gap. Germline V CDR1 and CDR2: MDHEN, SYDVKM. CDR3 loop: CASSLWAAVTDTQYF. CDR3 DNA sequence: TGTGCCAGCAGTTTGTGGGCGGCTGTCACAGATACGCAGTATTTT.

This sequence joins TRBV28 and TRBJ1-5; 9 bases match TRBD1. Germline CDR1 is MDHEN and CDR2 is SYDVKM. The CDR3 runs to 15 residues. Trimming cost V 3 bases and J 5 bases; bases outside gene matches: 5. The CDR3 loop reads CASSFGDRAHQPQHF. The DNA for the CDR3 is TGTGCCAGCAGTTTTGGGGACAGGGCCCATCAGCCCCAGCATTTT.

This clonotype was recorded a few times. The rearrangement links TRBV7-9 to TRBJ1-1, with a weak D call TRBD1 (5 bases). This CDR3 is 13 amino acids long. Germline-derived CDR1 and CDR2 are SEHNR and FQNEAQ (reference sequence). V was shortened by 5 bases and J by 3 bases, with 10 bases between the two germline ends. The CDR3 sequence: CASSAGKYTEAFF. CDR3 nucleotide sequence: TGTGCCAGCAGCGCAGGGAAATACACTGAAGCTTTCTTT.

This sequence joins TRBV7-2 and TRBJ2-5, with TRBD1 matching 9 bases. Germline CDR1 and CDR2: SGHTA and FQGNSA. CDR3 size: 14 residues. V shed 5 bases and J 5 bases; nucleotides not matched to a gene: 6. The DNA for the CDR3 is TGTGCCAGCAGCGGGACAGGGTGGTTGGAGACCCAGTACTTC. It specifies CASSGTGWLETQYF.

V usage is TRBV20-1 and J usage is TRBJ2-5, with D perhaps TRBD2 (6 bases). The DNA end is a closer match to TRBJ2-7, so the J assignment may be wrong. CDR1 is DFQATT, CDR2 SNEGSKA, per germline (reference sequence). This CDR3 region has 15 residues. The CDR3 DNA is TGCAGTGCTAGGGAGGGGCAGCGCCCACCCTACGAGCAGTACTTC. Amino acid sequence: CSAREGQRPPYEQYF.

This clonotype came up a few times. This chain uses TRBV7-9 with TRBJ1-2, with 7 bases matching TRBD1. Looked up from germline, CDR1 is SEHNR and CDR2 is FQNEAQ (reference sequence). Trimming removed 5 bases from V and 2 bases from J; junction bases left unmatched: 11. The CDR3 spans 16 residues. CDR3 sequence reads: CASSASGQRYNYGYTF. For the CDR3, the DNA is TGTGCCAGCAGCGCATCGGGACAGCGTTACAACTATGGCTACACCTTC.

This clonotype was picked up a small number of times. With a much larger clone just one base away, this may be a read error. CDR3 amino acids: CAIGAGVRETQYF. CDR3 nucleotides: TGTGCCATCGGTGCGGGGGTGAGAGAGACCCAGTACTTC. The chain is built from TRBV28 and TRBJ2-5, with 7 positions matching TRBD2. V was pared by 10 bases and J by 4 bases, with 9 bases of the junction left unmatched. Germline lookup yields CDR1 MDHEN and CDR2 SYDVKM. This CDR3 region has 13 residues.

The chain is built from TRBV5-1 and TRBJ2-7, with 8 bases that match TRBD1. Germline V gene data show CDR1 as SGHRS and CDR2 as YFSETQ. The trim removed 2 bases at V and 0 bases at J, leaving 10 bases unmatched. This CDR3 contains 17 residues. The CDR3 coding sequence is TGCGCCAGCAGCTTAACCTTCGACAGGGGAAGCTCCTACGAGCAGTACTTC. The encoded protein is CASSLTFDRGSSYEQYF.

V and J are TRBV28 and TRBJ1-2, with D maybe TRBD1 (6 bases). The CDR3 loop spans 14 amino acids. Germline V gene sequence: CDR1 MDHEN, CDR2 SYDVKM. V was pared by 8 bases and J by 0 bases, with 13 bases between. CDR3 protein: CASQGSASNYGYTF. The CDR3 DNA reads TGTGCCAGCCAGGGGTCCGCATCTAACTATGGCTACACCTTC.

This clonotype was found a few times. The chain employs TRBV6-5 and TRBJ2-5; 7 bases line up with TRBD1. V lost 8 bases and J lost 1; bases outside the gene matches: 4. The CDR3 contains 13 residues. Germline V lookup: CDR1 MNHEY, CDR2 SVGAGI. In DNA, the CDR3 is TGTGCCAGCTTGCGACAGGGCCAAGAGACCCAGTACTTC. As protein: CASLRQGQETQYF.

In this sample, this clonotype turned up a few times. This chain joins TRBV7-2 and TRBJ1-4; D is unresolved. CDR3 length equals 17 residues. V was clipped by 0 bases and J by 5 bases, with 16 bases between them. Germline V gives CDR1 SGHTA, CDR2 FQGNSA. CDR3 sequence reads: CASSLALHRGLNEKLFF. The CDR3 DNA reads TGTGCCAGCAGCTTAGCCCTACACAGAGGGTTGAATGAAAAACTGTTTTTT.

The chain combines TRBV29-1 with TRBJ1-2; no reliable D call. Trimming stripped 0 bases from V and 1 base from J, with 6 bases between. Germline V lookup: CDR1 SQVTM, CDR2 ANQGSEA. This CDR3 spans 13 amino acids. As DNA, the CDR3 is TGCAGCGTTGAAGACAGAGTTAACTATGGCTACACCTTC. It yields the protein CSVEDRVNYGYTF.

This clonotype turned up a few times. This chain links TRBV24-1 with TRBJ2-5, with TRBD2 as a possible D gene (6 bases). Trimming took off 5 bases at V and 2 bases at J, with 17 bases between the two ends. Looked up from germline, CDR1 is KGHDR and CDR2 is SFDVKD. The length of the CDR3 is 16 residues. The CDR3 bases are TGTGCCACCAGTGCCCTGTCTGGCGGGATACAAGAGACCCAGTACTTC. It encodes CATSALSGGIQETQYF.

This chain joins TRBV7-2 and TRBJ2-7, with 10 positions matching TRBD2. Germline V gives CDR1 SGHTA, CDR2 FQGNSA. The V and J ends lost 7 bases and 1 base, in that order; junction bases with no gene match: 10. The CDR3 is made up of 16 amino acids. CDR3 in amino acids: CASTLGSGGTSYEQYF. CDR3 sequence (DNA): TGTGCCAGCACCTTGGGTAGCGGGGGGACTTCCTACGAGCAGTACTTC.

The J gene is TRBJ2-1, the V gene TRBV9, with TRBD2 identical over 9 bases. The V segment lost 2 bases and the J segment 5 bases; nucleotides outside the gene matches: 5. This CDR3 is 15 amino acids long. In germline, CDR1 is SGDLS, CDR2 YYNGEE. The CDR3 protein is CASSVAGGLDNEQFF. CDR3 DNA: TGTGCCAGCAGCGTGGCGGGGGGGCTTGACAATGAGCAGTTCTTC.

The CDR3 here is CASSFILAFGTQYF. The CDR3 bases are TGTGCCAGCAGCTTTATACTAGCGTTCGGGACCCAGTACTTC. The chain has TRBV7-2 and TRBJ2-1; 7 nucleotides agree with TRBD2. The tail of the sequence fits TRBJ2-5 better, so the J call may be wrong. Germline values: CDR1 SGHTA, CDR2 FQGNSA. The CDR3 is 14 residues long.

V and J are TRBV6-6 and TRBJ2-5, with 11 bases identical to TRBD2. The J call may be incorrect, as the DNA end agrees better with TRBJ2-1. CDR3 length: 15 amino acids. The germline CDR1 and CDR2 sequences are MNHNY and SVGAGI (reference sequence). The chain's CDR3 is CASSPRLAGIYEQFF. The CDR3 DNA is TGTGCCAGCAGTCCCCGACTAGCGGGGATCTATGAGCAGTTCTTC.

In its sample, this clonotype was seen a few times. The chain recombines TRBV14 with TRBJ1-3; 8 bases fit TRBD1. This CDR3 is built from 15 residues. The germline V gene has CDR1 SGHDN and CDR2 FVKESK. The junction had 8 bases not matched to a gene; V was cut back by 6 bases and J by 4 bases. The CDR3 loop is CASRPAGGLGNTIYF. The CDR3 region has the DNA TGTGCCAGCAGGCCGGCAGGGGGCTTGGGAAACACCATATATTTT.

This clonotype was counted a few times. CDR3 protein: CASRAQGHGISPLHF. The CDR3 region has the DNA TGTGCCAGCAGGGCCCAGGGGCACGGCATTTCACCCCTCCACTTT. V and J are TRBV12-3 or TRBV12-4 and TRBJ1-6; TRBD1 might be the D (6 bases). The CDR3 length is 15 residues. V shed 6 bases and J shed 9 bases, with 18 bases lying between them.

This rearrangement joins TRBV5-1 to TRBJ2-5, with D maybe TRBD2 (6 bases). This CDR3 region has 14 residues. Germline CDR1 and CDR2: SGHRS and YFSETQ. V was pared by 3 bases and J by 1 base, with 10 bases between. CDR3 amino acids: CASSWGDFQETQYF. Here the CDR3 DNA reads TGCGCCAGCAGCTGGGGGGACTTCCAAGAGACCCAGTACTTC.

There are a few counts of this clonotype. The rearrangement joins TRBV28 to TRBJ1-4; TRBD1 might be the D (6 bases). V lost 7 bases to trimming and J lost 8 bases, with 23 bases between them. CDR1 and CDR2 from the germline V gene are MDHEN and SYDVKM. This CDR3 has 16 amino acids. DNA of the CDR3: TGTGCCAGCATCCCGCGGCGAGGACAGCGGGACGAAAAACTGTTTTTT. Its translation is CASIPRRGQRDEKLFF.

This clonotype was counted a few times. The CDR3 loop reads CASSDTGQGYEQYF. For the CDR3, the DNA is TGTGCCAGCAGTGATACGGGACAGGGCTACGAGCAGTACTTC. The gene calls are TRBV28 and TRBJ2-5, with 9 bases lining up with TRBD1. The J call may be incorrect, as the DNA end agrees better with TRBJ2-7. The germline CDR1 and CDR2 sequences are MDHEN and SYDVKM. The CDR3 consists of 14 residues.

This clonotype occurred a few times. The chain carries TRBV19 and TRBJ2-7; 7 bases match TRBD1. Per germline, CDR1 LNHDA and CDR2 SQIVND (reference sequence). CDR3 length: 12 amino acids. With 7 bases clipped from V and 3 bases from J, the junction kept 3 bases outside the gene matches. The CDR3 spells CASTGQFYEQYF. DNA of the CDR3: TGTGCCAGTACGGGACAGTTCTACGAGCAGTACTTC.

V gene TRBV6-5 combines with J gene TRBJ1-6; D gene unclear. This CDR3 contains 15 residues. The germline gives CDR1 MNHEY, CDR2 SVGAGI. V lost 7 bases, J lost 9 bases, and 19 bases lay in between. The CDR3 region is CASNQLRRGASPLHF. As DNA, the CDR3 is TGTGCCAGCAACCAGCTACGGCGGGGAGCTTCACCCCTCCACTTT.

V is TRBV3-1 and J is TRBJ1-1; possibly TRBD1 for D (5 bases). The CDR3 totals 15 residues. The germline V and J ends were trimmed by 0 bases and 3 bases, with 11 bases remaining between them. CDR1 is LGHDT, CDR2 YNNKEL, per germline (reference sequence). In DNA form, the CDR3 reads TGTGCCAGCAGCCAAGATTATGGCAGGGACACTGAAGCTTTCTTT. Protein sequence: CASSQDYGRDTEAFF.